This entry lists 4 T cell receptor beta chains sequenced from one sample in a study of blood T cell repertoires in COVID-19. Repertoires were generated with immunoSEQ multiplex PCR, while TCRdb's copy carries only in-frame clones and drops some. The sample gives tens of thousands of clones, roughly four fifths of which show up once; 2% to 2.5% is in the top ten. Sequencing was done on a sample of peripheral blood. Receptors originate from a man in his sixties or seventies with COVID-19, enrolled during active disease.

J is TRBJ1-2 and V is TRBV18; 8 bases fit TRBD1. Germline V lookup: CDR1 KGHSH, CDR2 LQKENI. Unmatched junction bases numbered 6, after V lost 6 bases and J lost 0 bases. The CDR3 is 15 residues long. The CDR3 bases are TGTGCCAGCTCGAGCAAACAGGGGGCTAACTATGGCTACACCTTC. Translated, it gives CASSSKQGANYGYTF.

The chain couples TRBV5-4 to TRBJ2-1; 12 bases agree with TRBD1. V was clipped by 4 bases and J by 12 bases; unmatched bases: 11. The CDR3 has 15 amino acids. CDR1 is SGHNT, CDR2 YYREEE, per germline (reference sequence). CDR3 loop: CASSPEGQGAQGQFF. CDR3 bases: TGTGCCAGCAGCCCAGAGGGACAGGGGGCGCAGGGGCAGTTCTTC.

Remarks on this clone: Other DNA variants within this sample encode the same CDR3. This chain links TRBV28 with TRBJ1-5; D remains unclear. The germline V gene has CDR1 MDHEN and CDR2 SYDVKM. V lost 6 bases to trimming and J lost 0 bases, with 9 bases between them. The CDR3 is 14 residues long. Here the CDR3 DNA reads TGTGCCAGCAGCCTGAGGGTTAGCAATCAGCCCCAGCATTTT. This encodes CASSLRVSNQPQHF.

This rearrangement joins TRBV5-8 to TRBJ1-6; D remains unclear. Germline V CDR1 and CDR2: SGHTS, YDEGEE. V dropped 0 bases and J dropped 5 bases, with 12 bases sitting between them. The CDR3 has 16 residues. The CDR3 bases are TGTGCCAGCAGCTTGGGGACTGTTTACCATAATTCACCCCTCCACTTT. As protein: CASSLGTVYHNSPLHF. Variable domain in full (rest from reference TRBV5-8 and TRBJ1-6): EAGVTQSPTHLIKTRGQQATLRCSPISGHTSVYWYQQALGLGLQFLLWYDEGEERNRGNFPPRFSGRQFPNYSSELNVNALELEDSALYLCASSLGTVYHNSPLHFGNGTRLTVT.